This TCR beta chain was sequenced in a study of T cells in Graves' hyperthyroidism and ophthalmopathy. Turning to the study itself: Sampling of peripheral blood happened at initial diagnosis, prior to any treatment. Study-level findings and limits: Within blood appeared most thyroid clonotypes that had expanded above 0.001. Ophthalmopathy was told apart from stable hyperthyroidism by a 13 V-J model. Model-based prediction identified ophthalmopathy a median about 6.8 months prior to its onset.

This clonotype showed up many times. What it binds is unknown. Trimming cost V 6 bases and J 2 bases; bases outside gene matches: 7. The CDR3 extends over 15 amino acids. Germline assignment: CDR1 MNHEY and CDR2 SMNVEV (reference sequence). Amplified regions were TCR beta CDR3 sequences from RNA transcripts. In the first-round RT-PCR of the TCR CDR3, the HTBI primer set was used. One entry per CDR3 protein, called by TCRdb with MiXCR from the multiplex PCR reads. The sample lists some 500,000 distinct CDR3 sequences, 15% to 20% seen once, with 25% to 35% in the top ten. Sequenced input: blood. The clonotype comes from a woman in her thirties with Graves' ophthalmopathy. This rearrangement joins TRBV27 to TRBJ2-7; 10 nucleotides agree with TRBD2. CDR3 amino acids: CASSLRTSGPYEQYF. The DNA for the CDR3 is TGTGCCAGCAGCTTACGGACTAGCGGACCCTACGAGCAGTACTTC.